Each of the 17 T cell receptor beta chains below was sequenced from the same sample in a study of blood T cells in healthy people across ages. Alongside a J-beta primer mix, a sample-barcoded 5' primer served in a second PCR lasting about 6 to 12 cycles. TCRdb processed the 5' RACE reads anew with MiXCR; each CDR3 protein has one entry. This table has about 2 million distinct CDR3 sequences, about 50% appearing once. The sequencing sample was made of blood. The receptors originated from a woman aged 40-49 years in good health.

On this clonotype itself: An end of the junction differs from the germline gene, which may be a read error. The CDR3 DNA reads as TGTGCCGGCAGCTTAGTTAAAGAAAAACTGTTTTTT. Translation gives CAGSLVKEKLFF. The chain combines TRBV7-8 with TRBJ1-4; no definite D call. Looked up from germline, CDR1 is SGHVS and CDR2 is FQNEAQ. CDR3 size: 12 residues.

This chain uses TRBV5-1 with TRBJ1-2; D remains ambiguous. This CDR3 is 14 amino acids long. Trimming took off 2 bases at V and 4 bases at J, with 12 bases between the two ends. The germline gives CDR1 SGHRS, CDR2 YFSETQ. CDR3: CASSFDPGGYGYTF. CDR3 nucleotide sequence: TGCGCCAGCAGCTTTGACCCGGGAGGCTATGGCTACACCTTC.

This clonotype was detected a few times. CDR3 sequence: CASSLAQPQHF. DNA for the CDR3: TGTGCCAGCAGTTTGGCTCAGCCCCAGCATTTT. This chain uses TRBV28 with TRBJ1-5; unclear D gene. The CDR3 contains 11 residues. The ends were cut back, 3 bases at V and 6 bases at J, with 3 bases in the middle. The germline V gene encodes CDR1 MDHEN and CDR2 SYDVKM.

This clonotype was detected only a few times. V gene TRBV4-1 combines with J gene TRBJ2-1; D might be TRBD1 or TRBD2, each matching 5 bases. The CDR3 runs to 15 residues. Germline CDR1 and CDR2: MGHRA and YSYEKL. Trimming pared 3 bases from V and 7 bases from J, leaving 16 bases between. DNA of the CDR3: TGCGCCAGCAGCCAGACCTTGGCAGGGAGTAATGAGCAGTTCTTC. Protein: CASSQTLAGSNEQFF.

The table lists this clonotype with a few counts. The CDR3 nucleotides read TGTGCCAGCAGCCCGGGAGTTCACTACGAGCAGTACTTC. Its translation: CASSPGVHYEQYF. The chain couples TRBV11-3 to TRBJ2-7; a weak D match, TRBD2 (6 bases). This CDR3 comprises 13 residues. Germline values: CDR1 SGHNT, CDR2 YENEEA. The V end was cut by 5 bases, the J end by 3 bases, with 11 bases between. Combining the CDR3 with reference TRBV11-3 and TRBJ2-7 gives the whole variable domain EAGVVQSPRYKIIEKKQPVAFWCNPISGHNTLYWYLQNLGQGPELLIRYENEEAVDDSQLPKDRFSAERLKGVDSTLKIQPAELGDSAVYLCASSPGVHYEQYFGPGTRLTVT.

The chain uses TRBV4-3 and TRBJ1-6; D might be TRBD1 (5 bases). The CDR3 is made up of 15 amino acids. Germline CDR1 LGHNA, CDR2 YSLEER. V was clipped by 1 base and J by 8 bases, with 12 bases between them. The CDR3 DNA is TGCGCCAGCAGCCAAGCGGCACCGGGGGATTCACCCCTCCACTTT. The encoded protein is CASSQAAPGDSPLHF.

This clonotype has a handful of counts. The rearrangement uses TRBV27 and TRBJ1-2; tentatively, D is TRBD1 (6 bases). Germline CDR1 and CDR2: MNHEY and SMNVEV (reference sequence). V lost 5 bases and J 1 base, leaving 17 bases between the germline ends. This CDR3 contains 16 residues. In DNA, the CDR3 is TGTGCCAGCAGTCCACGGGTGGGACACATTAACTATGGCTACACCTTC. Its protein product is CASSPRVGHINYGYTF.

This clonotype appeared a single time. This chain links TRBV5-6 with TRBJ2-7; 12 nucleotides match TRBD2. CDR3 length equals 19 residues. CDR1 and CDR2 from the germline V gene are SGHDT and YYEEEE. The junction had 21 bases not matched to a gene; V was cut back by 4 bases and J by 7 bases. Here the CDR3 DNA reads TGTGCCAGCAGCCTATCCCCTAGACTAGCGGGGGTCTCCTACAATGAGCAGTACTTC. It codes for CASSLSPRLAGVSYNEQYF.

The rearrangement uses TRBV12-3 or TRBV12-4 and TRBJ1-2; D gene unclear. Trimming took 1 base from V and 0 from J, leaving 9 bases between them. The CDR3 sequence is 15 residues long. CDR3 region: CASSLGRIANYGYTF. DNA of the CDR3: TGTGCCAGCAGTTTAGGCAGGATAGCTAACTATGGCTACACCTTC.

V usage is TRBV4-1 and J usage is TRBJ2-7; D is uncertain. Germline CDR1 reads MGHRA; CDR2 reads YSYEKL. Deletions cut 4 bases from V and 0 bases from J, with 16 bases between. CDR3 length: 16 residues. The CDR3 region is CASSPTWAASSYEQYF. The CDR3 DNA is TGCGCCAGCAGCCCGACATGGGCGGCGAGCTCCTACGAGCAGTACTTC.

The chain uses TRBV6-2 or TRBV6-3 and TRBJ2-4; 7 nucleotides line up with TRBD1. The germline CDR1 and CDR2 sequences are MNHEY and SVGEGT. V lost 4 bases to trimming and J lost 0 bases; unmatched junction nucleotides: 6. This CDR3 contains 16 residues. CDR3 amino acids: CASSSGTVLAKNIQYF. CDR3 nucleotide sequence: TGTGCCAGCAGTTCCGGGACAGTACTAGCCAAAAACATTCAGTACTTC.

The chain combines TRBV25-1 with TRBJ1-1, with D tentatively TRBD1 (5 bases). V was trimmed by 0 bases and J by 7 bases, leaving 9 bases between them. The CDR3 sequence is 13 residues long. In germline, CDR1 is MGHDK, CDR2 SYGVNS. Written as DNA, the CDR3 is TGTGCCAGCAGTGAATACGGACACCTTGAAGCTTTCTTT. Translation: CASSEYGHLEAFF. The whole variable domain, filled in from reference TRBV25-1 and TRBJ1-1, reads EADIYQTPRYLVIGTGKKITLECSQTMGHDKMYWYQQDPGMELHLIHYSYGVNSTEKGDLSSESTVSRIRTEHFPLTLESARPSHTSQYLCASSEYGHLEAFFGQGTRLTVV.

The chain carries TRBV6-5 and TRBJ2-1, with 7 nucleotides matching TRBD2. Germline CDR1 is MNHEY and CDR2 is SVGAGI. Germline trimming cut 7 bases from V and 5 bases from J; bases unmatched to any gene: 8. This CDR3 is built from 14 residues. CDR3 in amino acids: CASTRGRDHNEQFF. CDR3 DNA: TGTGCCAGCACCCGAGGGAGGGACCACAATGAGCAGTTCTTC.

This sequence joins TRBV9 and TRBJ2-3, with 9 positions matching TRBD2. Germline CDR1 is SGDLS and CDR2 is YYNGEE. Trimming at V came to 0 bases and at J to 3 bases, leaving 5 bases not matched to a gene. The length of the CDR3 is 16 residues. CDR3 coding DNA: TGTGCCAGCAGCGTAGCTGCTAGCGGGGCTACAGATACGCAGTATTTT. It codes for CASSVAASGATDTQYF.

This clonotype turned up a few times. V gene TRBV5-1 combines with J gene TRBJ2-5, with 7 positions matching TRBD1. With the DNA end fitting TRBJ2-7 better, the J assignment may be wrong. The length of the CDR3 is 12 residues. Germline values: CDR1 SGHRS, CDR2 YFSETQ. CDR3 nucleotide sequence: TGCGCCAGCAGCTACCACAGGGGCGAGCAGTACTTC. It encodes CASSYHRGEQYF.

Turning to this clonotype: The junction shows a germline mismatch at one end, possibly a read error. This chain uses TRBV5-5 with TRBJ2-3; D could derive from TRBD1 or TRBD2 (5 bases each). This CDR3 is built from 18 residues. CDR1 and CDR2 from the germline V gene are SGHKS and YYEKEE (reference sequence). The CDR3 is CASSLAGPSGPGTDAQYF. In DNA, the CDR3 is TGTGCCAGCAGCTTGGCCGGACCTTCGGGACCCGGCACAGATGCGCAGTATTTT.

In nucleotides, the CDR3 is TGCGCCAGCAGCCAACCTTTAGCGGGAGCCCAGGGCAATGAGCAGTTCTTC. Its translation is CASSQPLAGAQGNEQFF. The chain combines TRBV4-1 with TRBJ2-1, with 9 bases fitting TRBD2. Germline loops: CDR1 MGHRA, CDR2 YSYEKL. CDR3 size: 17 residues. With 2 bases clipped from V and 6 bases from J, the junction kept 11 bases outside the gene matches.